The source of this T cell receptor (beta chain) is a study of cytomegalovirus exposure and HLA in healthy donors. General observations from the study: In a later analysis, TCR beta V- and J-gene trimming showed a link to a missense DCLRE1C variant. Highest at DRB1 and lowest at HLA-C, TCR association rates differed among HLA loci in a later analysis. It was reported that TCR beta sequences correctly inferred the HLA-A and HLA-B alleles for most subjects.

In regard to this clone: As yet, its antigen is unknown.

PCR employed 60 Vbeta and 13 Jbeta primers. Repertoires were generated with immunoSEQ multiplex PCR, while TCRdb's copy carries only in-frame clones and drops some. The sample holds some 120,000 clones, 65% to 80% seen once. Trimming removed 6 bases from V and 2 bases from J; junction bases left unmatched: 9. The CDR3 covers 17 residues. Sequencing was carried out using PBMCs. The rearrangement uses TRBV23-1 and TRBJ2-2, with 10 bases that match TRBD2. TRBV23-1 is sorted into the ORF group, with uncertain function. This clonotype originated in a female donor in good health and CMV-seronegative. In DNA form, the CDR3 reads TGCGCCAGCAGGGGGGAGCGGGGGGGCCCCAACACCGGGGAGCTGTTTTTT. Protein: CASRGERGGPNTGELFF.